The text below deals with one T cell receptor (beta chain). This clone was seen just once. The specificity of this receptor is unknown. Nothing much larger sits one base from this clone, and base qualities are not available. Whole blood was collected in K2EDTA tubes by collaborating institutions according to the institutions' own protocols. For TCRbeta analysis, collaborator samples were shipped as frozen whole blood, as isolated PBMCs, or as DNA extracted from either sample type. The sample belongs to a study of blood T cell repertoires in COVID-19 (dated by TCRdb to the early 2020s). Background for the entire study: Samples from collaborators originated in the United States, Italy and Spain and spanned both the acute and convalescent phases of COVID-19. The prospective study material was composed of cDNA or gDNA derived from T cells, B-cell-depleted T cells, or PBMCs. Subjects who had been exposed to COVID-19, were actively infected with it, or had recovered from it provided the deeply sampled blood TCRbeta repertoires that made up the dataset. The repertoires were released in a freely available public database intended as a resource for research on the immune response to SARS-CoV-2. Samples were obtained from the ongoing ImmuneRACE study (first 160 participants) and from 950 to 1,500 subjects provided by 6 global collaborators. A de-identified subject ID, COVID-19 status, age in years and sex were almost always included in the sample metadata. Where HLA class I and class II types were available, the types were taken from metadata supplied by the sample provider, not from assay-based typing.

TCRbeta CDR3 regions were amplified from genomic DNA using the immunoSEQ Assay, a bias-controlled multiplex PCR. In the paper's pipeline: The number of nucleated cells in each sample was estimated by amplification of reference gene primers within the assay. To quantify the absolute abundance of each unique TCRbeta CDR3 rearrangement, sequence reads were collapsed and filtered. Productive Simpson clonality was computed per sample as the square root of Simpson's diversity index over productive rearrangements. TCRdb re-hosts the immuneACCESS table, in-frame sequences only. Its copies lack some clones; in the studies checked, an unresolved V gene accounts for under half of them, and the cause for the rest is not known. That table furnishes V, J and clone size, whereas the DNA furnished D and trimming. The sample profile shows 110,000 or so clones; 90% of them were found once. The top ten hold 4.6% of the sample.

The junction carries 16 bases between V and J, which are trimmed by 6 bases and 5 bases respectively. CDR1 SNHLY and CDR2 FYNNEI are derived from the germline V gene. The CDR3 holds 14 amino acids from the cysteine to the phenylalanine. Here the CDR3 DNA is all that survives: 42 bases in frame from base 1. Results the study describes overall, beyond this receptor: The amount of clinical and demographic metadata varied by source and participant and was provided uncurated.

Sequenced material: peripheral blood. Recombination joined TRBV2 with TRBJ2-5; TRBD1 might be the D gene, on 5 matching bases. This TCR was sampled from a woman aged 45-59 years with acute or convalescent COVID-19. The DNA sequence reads TGTGCCAGCAGGCAGGGCTACTTAGGGGAGACCCAGTACTTC. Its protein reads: CASRQGYLGETQYF.